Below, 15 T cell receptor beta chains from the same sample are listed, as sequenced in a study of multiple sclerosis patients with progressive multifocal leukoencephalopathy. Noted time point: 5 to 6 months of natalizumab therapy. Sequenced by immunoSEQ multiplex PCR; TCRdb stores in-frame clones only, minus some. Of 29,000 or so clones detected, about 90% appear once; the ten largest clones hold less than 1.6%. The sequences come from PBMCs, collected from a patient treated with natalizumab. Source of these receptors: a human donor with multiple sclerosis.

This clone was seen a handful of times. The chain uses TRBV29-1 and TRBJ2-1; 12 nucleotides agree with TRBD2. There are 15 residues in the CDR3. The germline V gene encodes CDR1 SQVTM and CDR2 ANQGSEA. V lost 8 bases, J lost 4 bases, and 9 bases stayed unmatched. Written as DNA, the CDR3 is TGCAGCTCTCGGGGGGGGACTAGCGGGTACAATGAGCAGTTCTTC. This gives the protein CSSRGGTSGYNEQFF.

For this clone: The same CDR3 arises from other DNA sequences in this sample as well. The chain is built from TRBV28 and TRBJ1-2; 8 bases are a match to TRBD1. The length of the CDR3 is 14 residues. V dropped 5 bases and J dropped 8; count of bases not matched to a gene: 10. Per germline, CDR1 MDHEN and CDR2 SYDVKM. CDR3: CASSTTGQGGGYTF. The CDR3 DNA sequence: TGTGCCAGCAGTACGACAGGACAGGGTGGGGGCTACACCTTC.

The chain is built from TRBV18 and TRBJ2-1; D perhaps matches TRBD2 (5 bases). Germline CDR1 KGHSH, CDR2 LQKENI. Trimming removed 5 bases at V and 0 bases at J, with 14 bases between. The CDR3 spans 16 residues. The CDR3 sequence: CASSFSGGSSYNEQFF. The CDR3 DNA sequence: TGTGCCAGCTCATTCTCGGGTGGGAGCTCCTACAATGAGCAGTTCTTC.

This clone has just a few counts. CDR3 region: CASSVGTFSYEQYF. The CDR3 DNA follows: TGTGCCAGCAGCGTGGGGACTTTTTCCTACGAGCAGTACTTC. The chain carries TRBV9 and TRBJ2-7; D possibly corresponds to TRBD2 (6 bases). V dropped 2 bases and J dropped 1 base, with 10 bases sitting between them. The CDR3 spans 14 residues. The germline V gene has CDR1 SGDLS and CDR2 YYNGEE. Combining the CDR3 with reference TRBV9 and TRBJ2-7 gives the whole variable domain DSGVTQTPKHLITATGQRVTLRCSPRSGDLSVYWYQQSLDQGLQFLIQYYNGEERAKGNILERFSAQQFPDLHSELNLSSLELGDSALYFCASSVGTFSYEQYFGPGTRLTVT.

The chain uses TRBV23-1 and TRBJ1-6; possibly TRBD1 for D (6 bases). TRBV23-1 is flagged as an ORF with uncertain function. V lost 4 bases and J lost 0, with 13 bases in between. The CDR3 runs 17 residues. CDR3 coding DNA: TGCGCCAGCAGTCCCAGGGGCGGCTTCTCCTATAATTCACCCCTCCACTTT. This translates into CASSPRGGFSYNSPLHF.

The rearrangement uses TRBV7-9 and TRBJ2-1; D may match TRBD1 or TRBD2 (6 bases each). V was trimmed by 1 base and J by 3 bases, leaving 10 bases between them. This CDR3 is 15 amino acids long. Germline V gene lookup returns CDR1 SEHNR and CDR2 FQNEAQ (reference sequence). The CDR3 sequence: CASSLVGGNYNEQFF. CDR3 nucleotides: TGTGCCAGCAGCTTAGTAGGGGGGAACTACAATGAGCAGTTCTTC.

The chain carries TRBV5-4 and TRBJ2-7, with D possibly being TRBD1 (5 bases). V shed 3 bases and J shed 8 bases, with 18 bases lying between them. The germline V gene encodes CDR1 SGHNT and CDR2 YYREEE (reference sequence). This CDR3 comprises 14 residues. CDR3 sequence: CASSSSITGSQQYF. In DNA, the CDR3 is TGTGCCAGCAGCTCGTCTATAACAGGTTCCCAGCAGTACTTC.

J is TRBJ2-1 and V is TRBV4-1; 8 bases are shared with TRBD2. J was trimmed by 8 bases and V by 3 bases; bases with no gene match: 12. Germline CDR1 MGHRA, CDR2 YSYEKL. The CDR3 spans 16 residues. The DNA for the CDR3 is TGCGCCAGCAGCCACCCCAAGAGCGGGAGTGGGGATGAGCAGTTCTTC. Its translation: CASSHPKSGSGDEQFF.

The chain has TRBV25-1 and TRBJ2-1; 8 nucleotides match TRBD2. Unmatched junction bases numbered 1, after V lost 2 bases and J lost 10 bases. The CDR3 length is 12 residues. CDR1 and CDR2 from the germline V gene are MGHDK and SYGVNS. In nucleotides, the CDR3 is TGTGCCAGCAGTGAACCGGGAGGGGAGCAGTTCTTC. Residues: CASSEPGGEQFF.

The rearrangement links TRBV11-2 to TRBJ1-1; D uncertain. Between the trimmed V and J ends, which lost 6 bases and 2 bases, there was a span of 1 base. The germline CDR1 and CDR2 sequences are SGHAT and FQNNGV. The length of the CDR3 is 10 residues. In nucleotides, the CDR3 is TGTGCCAGCAGAAACACTGAAGCTTTCTTT. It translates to CASRNTEAFF.

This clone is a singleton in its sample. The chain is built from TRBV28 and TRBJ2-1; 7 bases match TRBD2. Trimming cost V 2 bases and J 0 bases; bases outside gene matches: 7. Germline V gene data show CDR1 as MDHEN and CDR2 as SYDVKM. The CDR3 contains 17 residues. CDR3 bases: TGTGCCAGCAGTTTAGGGGGGGAGGGACCCTCCTACAATGAGCAGTTCTTC. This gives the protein CASSLGGEGPSYNEQFF.

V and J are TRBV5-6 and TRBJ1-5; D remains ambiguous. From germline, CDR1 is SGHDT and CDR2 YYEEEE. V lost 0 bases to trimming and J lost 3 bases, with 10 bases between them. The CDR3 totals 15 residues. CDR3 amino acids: CASSLGGLDNQPQHF. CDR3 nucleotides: TGTGCCAGCAGCTTGGGGGGTTTAGACAATCAGCCCCAGCATTTT.

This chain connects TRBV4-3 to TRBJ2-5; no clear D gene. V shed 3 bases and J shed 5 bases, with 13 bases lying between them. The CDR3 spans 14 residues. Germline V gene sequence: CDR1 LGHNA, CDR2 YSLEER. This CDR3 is CASSQGLGSETQYF. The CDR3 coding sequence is TGCGCCAGCAGCCAGGGCCTAGGCAGCGAGACCCAGTACTTC.

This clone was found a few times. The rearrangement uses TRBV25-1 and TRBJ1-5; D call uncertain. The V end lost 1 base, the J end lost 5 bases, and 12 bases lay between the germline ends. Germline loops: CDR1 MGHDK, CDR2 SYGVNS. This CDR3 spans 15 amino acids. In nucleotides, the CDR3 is TGTGCCAGCAGTGAATTGGCTTTCGGGGATCAGCCCCAGCATTTT. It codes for CASSELAFGDQPQHF.

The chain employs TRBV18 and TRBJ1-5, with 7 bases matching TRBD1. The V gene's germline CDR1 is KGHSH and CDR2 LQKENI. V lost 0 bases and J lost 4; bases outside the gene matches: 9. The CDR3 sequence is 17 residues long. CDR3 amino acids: CASSPPGADRVNQPQHF. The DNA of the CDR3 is TGTGCCAGCTCACCACCTGGGGCAGACAGGGTGAATCAGCCCCAGCATTTT.